The 17 T cell receptor beta chains presented below share a single source sample, sequenced in a study of CD4 T cells in relation to SARS-CoV-2 and coronaviruses. Data came from immunoSEQ multiplex PCR; TCRdb stores just in-frame clones and leaves some out. This sample yields over 40,000 clones, of which about 80% are seen a single time; around 1.2% belongs to the top ten. Their target antigens are unknown. Input material: naive CD4+ T cells from PBMCs, cultured in vitro. Subset meaning: naive CD4+ T cells isolated by negative enrichment. The source of these receptors is an adult with COVID-19.

The chain combines TRBV18 with TRBJ1-5, with unresolved D. CDR1 is KGHSH and CDR2 is LQKENI in the germline V gene. CDR3 length: 13 amino acids. V was trimmed by 2 bases and J by 7 bases, leaving 9 bases between them. CDR3 nucleotide sequence: TGTGCCAGCTCACCAAACGGCGGGCAGCCCCAGCATTTT. Protein: CASSPNGGQPQHF.

J is TRBJ1-4 and V is TRBV7-9; possible D gene TRBD1, 6 bases. The CDR3 extends over 16 amino acids. Trimming shortened V by 0 bases and J by 7 bases, and 15 bases separated the two germline ends. CDR1 and CDR2 from the germline V gene are SEHNR and FQNEAQ (reference sequence). Written as DNA, the CDR3 is TGTGCCAGCAGCTTAGCCCCGGGGGGCGCGGGTGAAAAACTGTTTTTT. It codes for CASSLAPGGAGEKLFF.

The CDR3 region is CAISGGGTSGNTIYF. The DNA for the CDR3 is TGTGCCATCAGTGGTGGCGGGACCTCTGGAAACACCATATATTTT. This chain links TRBV10-3 with TRBJ1-3, with D perhaps TRBD1 (5 bases). The germline CDR1 and CDR2 sequences are ENHRY and SYGVKD. V dropped 4 bases and J dropped 0 bases, with 10 bases sitting between them. This CDR3 spans 15 amino acids.

V usage is TRBV5-1 and J usage is TRBJ2-7; no clear D gene. The CDR3 has 14 residues. CDR1 and CDR2 from the germline V gene are SGHRS and YFSETQ. Trimming took 2 bases from V and 2 from J, leaving 11 bases between them. CDR3: CASSLQGITYEQYF. The CDR3, as DNA: TGCGCCAGCAGCTTACAAGGGATCACCTACGAGCAGTACTTC.

This chain links TRBV4-3 with TRBJ2-7; 10 bases map to TRBD1. Germline CDR1 LGHNA, CDR2 YSLEER. CDR3 length equals 14 residues. J gave up 2 bases and V 4 bases, and 2 bases lay outside the gene matches. This CDR3 reads CASSPGTGAYEQYF. The CDR3 DNA reads as TGCGCCAGCAGCCCCGGGACAGGGGCCTACGAGCAGTACTTC.

This clone was observed once. V is TRBV12-5 and J is TRBJ2-5; D is uncertain. V lost 1 base, J lost 4 bases, and 7 bases lay in between. Germline loops: CDR1 LGHNT, CDR2 FRNRAP. The CDR3 sequence is 13 residues long. In DNA, the CDR3 is TGTGCTAGTGGTTTGGAATCCGGAGAGACCCAGTACTTC. Translating it yields CASGLESGETQYF.

This clone was detected once. V usage is TRBV5-4 and J usage is TRBJ2-1; 13 bases map to TRBD2. Germline V gene lookup returns CDR1 SGHNT and CDR2 YYREEE (reference sequence). V dropped 4 bases and J dropped 4; count of bases not matched to a gene: 5. CDR3 length: 16 residues. The CDR3 nucleotides read TGTGCCAGCAGCATCGGGACTAGCGGGACATACAATGAGCAGTTCTTC. Its translation is CASSIGTSGTYNEQFF.

The V gene is TRBV5-1, the J gene TRBJ2-7, with D tentatively TRBD1 (5 bases). CDR1 is SGHRS and CDR2 is YFSETQ in the germline V gene. V was cut by 4 bases and J by 4 bases, with 18 bases left in between. The CDR3 is 15 residues long. Here the CDR3 reads CASSPQGPNIYEQYF. The DNA of the CDR3 is TGCGCCAGCAGCCCTCAGGGTCCGAATATTTACGAGCAGTACTTC.

The gene calls are TRBV30 and TRBJ2-7, with D possibly being TRBD1 (5 bases). The germline CDR1 and CDR2 sequences are GTSNPN and SVGIG (reference sequence). Deletions cut 0 bases from V and 4 bases from J, with 22 bases between. This CDR3 is 17 amino acids long. The CDR3 coding sequence is TGTGCCTGGAGTGTGGGGCAGAGAAGGCCACCCTCGTACGAGCAGTACTTC. It translates to CAWSVGQRRPPSYEQYF. The full variable domain, completed using reference TRBV30 and TRBJ2-7, is SQTIHQWPATLVQPVGSPLSLECTVEGTSNPNLYWYRQAAGRGLQLLFYSVGIGQISSEVPQNLSASRPQDRQFILSSKKLLLSDSGFYLCAWSVGQRRPPSYEQYFGPGTRLTVT.

V and J are TRBV5-1 and TRBJ2-7; TRBD2 is a possible D gene (5 bases). The CDR3 extends over 15 amino acids. The germline V gene has CDR1 SGHRS and CDR2 YFSETQ. Trimming removed 4 bases at V and 6 bases at J, with 20 bases between. CDR3 region: CASSTRNPQAGEQYF. The CDR3, as DNA: TGCGCCAGCAGCACCCGTAACCCCCAGGCGGGCGAGCAGTACTTC.

This chain links TRBV6-6 with TRBJ2-3; TRBD2 matches 8 bases. The CDR3 length is 15 residues. Germline V lookup: CDR1 MNHNY, CDR2 SVGAGI (reference sequence). V lost 5 bases and J lost 1; bases outside the gene matches: 5. This CDR3 reads CASSNSGTGTDTQYF. For the CDR3, the DNA is TGTGCCAGCAGTAATAGCGGGACGGGCACAGATACGCAGTATTTT.

CDR3 region: CASSPRTLSYEQYF. CDR3 in DNA: TGTGCCAGCAGCCCACGGACGCTCTCCTACGAGCAGTACTTC. The chain carries TRBV7-9 and TRBJ2-7; unclear D gene. Germline V CDR1 and CDR2: SEHNR, FQNEAQ (reference sequence). V lost 5 bases to trimming and J lost 0 bases, with 11 bases between them. The CDR3 runs 14 residues.

The chain has TRBV4-1 and TRBJ2-3, with TRBD2 identical over 9 bases. The CDR3 has 16 amino acids. Germline CDR1 MGHRA, CDR2 YSYEKL. Germline trimming cut 4 bases from V and 4 bases from J; bases unmatched to any gene: 9. The CDR3 loop is CASSPPSAGGSDTQYF. CDR3 sequence (DNA): TGCGCCAGCAGCCCCCCGTCAGCGGGAGGTTCAGATACGCAGTATTTT.

The chain carries TRBV5-1 and TRBJ1-2; TRBD1 matches 7 bases. CDR1 is SGHRS, CDR2 YFSETQ, per germline. Trimming took 5 bases from V and 0 from J; bases not matched to a gene: 22. The CDR3 runs 20 residues. The CDR3 nucleotides read TGCGCCAGCAGACCGGAACCGACAGGGACGTCTACGAGGACTAACTATGGCTACACCTTC. It specifies CASRPEPTGTSTRTNYGYTF.

This clone is a singleton in its sample. This chain joins TRBV6-5 and TRBJ2-1, with 8 bases matching TRBD2. This CDR3 has 15 amino acids. V was pared by 7 bases and J by 0 bases, with 5 bases of the junction left unmatched. Germline CDR1 and CDR2: MNHEY and SVGAGI. CDR3 nucleotides: TGTGCCAGCAAGGGTAGCGGGAACTCCTACAATGAGCAGTTCTTC. This encodes CASKGSGNSYNEQFF.

The table lists this clone with a count of one. CDR3 in amino acids: CASSNGTGVGDGYTF. Written as DNA, the CDR3 is TGTGCCAGCTCAAACGGGACAGGGGTAGGAGATGGCTACACCTTC. V and J are TRBV18 and TRBJ1-2; 10 positions agree with TRBD1. From germline, CDR1 is KGHSH and CDR2 LQKENI. J was trimmed by 6 bases and V by 5 bases; bases with no gene match: 9. CDR3 length equals 15 residues.

The chain joins TRBV15 to TRBJ1-1, with D unclear. Germline CDR1 reads LNHNV; CDR2 reads YYDKDF (reference sequence). The CDR3 is 13 residues long. The V and J ends lost 3 bases and 1 base respectively, with 6 bases between them. The CDR3 loop reads CATSSYWNTEAFF. In DNA, the CDR3 is TGTGCCACCAGCAGTTACTGGAACACTGAAGCTTTCTTT.